Below are 10 T cell receptor beta chains sequenced from a single sample in a study of shared clonotypes between healthy human individuals. The assay was immunoSEQ multiplex PCR, and TCRdb's table has in-frame clones only and misses some. This sample has about 1.5 million clones; roughly 96% occur once, and the top ten carry over 1%. The specimen sequenced was naive CD4+ T cells sorted from blood. Subset: CD45RA+ positively selected. These receptors originate from a man aged 25-40 years in good health.

The V gene is TRBV19, the J gene TRBJ1-4, with 8 bases aligning to TRBD1. Germline CDR1 and CDR2: LNHDA and SQIVND (reference sequence). Trimming removed 6 bases from V and 13 bases from J; junction bases left unmatched: 7. The CDR3 loop spans 12 amino acids. CDR3 sequence: CASRKDRAALFF. The CDR3 DNA sequence: TGTGCCAGTAGGAAGGACAGGGCTGCACTGTTTTTT.

The V gene is TRBV4-3, the J gene TRBJ2-2; D remains ambiguous. The germline V gene has CDR1 LGHNA and CDR2 YSLEER. V was clipped by 8 bases and J by 6 bases, with 16 bases between them. The CDR3 contains 14 residues. The CDR3 DNA reads TGCGCCAGCCGGGTGGGGTTCGGGCCCGGGGAGCTGTTTTTT. It translates to CASRVGFGPGELFF.

The chain recombines TRBV29-1 with TRBJ2-1, with 11 bases aligning to TRBD2. Looked up from germline, CDR1 is SQVTM and CDR2 is ANQGSEA. Unmatched junction bases numbered 24, after V lost 1 base and J lost 4 bases. The CDR3 loop spans 22 amino acids. The DNA for the CDR3 is TGCAGCGTTGAAGGGCAGCGAGGGAGGGGACTAGCGGCAAACCGAATATACAATGAGCAGTTCTTC. Its protein product is CSVEGQRGRGLAANRIYNEQFF.

The chain joins TRBV18 to TRBJ2-7; 9 nucleotides match TRBD2. The germline V gene has CDR1 KGHSH and CDR2 LQKENI. V shed 5 bases and J 3 bases; nucleotides not matched to a gene: 5. The CDR3 loop spans 14 amino acids. Written as DNA, the CDR3 is TGTGCCAGCTCAGCTGAGACTAGCGGCTACGAGCAGTACTTC. It codes for CASSAETSGYEQYF. Combining the CDR3 with reference TRBV18 and TRBJ2-7 gives the whole variable domain NAGVMQNPRHLVRRRGQEARLRCSPMKGHSHVYWYRQLPEEGLKFMVYLQKENIIDESGMPKERFSAEFPKEGPSILRIQQVVRGDSAAYFCASSAETSGYEQYFGPGTRLTVT.

V is TRBV2 and J is TRBJ2-7; D is unresolved. Germline V CDR1 and CDR2: SNHLY, FYNNEI. CDR3 length equals 12 residues. Trimming pared 3 bases from V and 6 bases from J, leaving 9 bases between. CDR3 DNA sequence: TGTGCCAGCAGTGACCCACCTCCCGAGCAGTACTTC. Translated, it gives CASSDPPPEQYF. The full variable domain, completed using reference TRBV2 and TRBJ2-7, is EPEVTQTPSHQVTQMGQEVILRCVPISNHLYFYWYRQILGQKVEFLVSFYNNEISEKSEIFDDQFSVERPDGSNFTLKIRSTKLEDSAMYFCASSDPPPEQYFGPGTRLTVT.

The chain has TRBV28 and TRBJ1-2; 8 positions agree with TRBD1. V shed 5 bases and J 4 bases; nucleotides not matched to a gene: 9. There are 15 residues in the CDR3. Germline V gene sequence: CDR1 MDHEN, CDR2 SYDVKM. CDR3 bases: TGTGCCAGCAGTCAACAGACAGGGGAGTTCTATGGCTACACCTTC. This codes for CASSQQTGEFYGYTF.

The V and J genes are TRBV28 and TRBJ1-5; TRBD1 might be the D (5 bases). Per germline, CDR1 MDHEN and CDR2 SYDVKM. Trimming removed 6 bases at V and 2 bases at J, with 20 bases between. The CDR3 runs to 17 residues. CDR3 residues: CASSQGEGWGRNQPQHF. The CDR3 coding sequence is TGTGCCAGCAGCCAAGGCGAGGGTTGGGGCCGCAATCAGCCCCAGCATTTT.

The chain links TRBV21-1 to TRBJ1-2. TRBV21-1 is reported as a pseudogene. The CDR3 has 14 residues. CDR3 protein: CASSKGRSNYGYTF. The CDR3 nucleotides are TGTGCCAGCAGCAAAGGGCGGAGTAACTATGGCTACACCTTC.

On this clone itself: The sample carries other DNA sequences with the same CDR3. The V call is TRBV5-4, the J call TRBJ2-3; 12 bases agree with TRBD2. The V gene's germline CDR1 is SGHNT and CDR2 YYREEE (reference sequence). With 4 bases clipped from V and 1 base from J, the junction kept 4 bases outside the gene matches. CDR3 length: 16 residues. DNA of the CDR3: TGTGCCAGCAGCCCTAGACTAGCGGGGGGCACAGATACGCAGTATTTT. Translating gives CASSPRLAGGTDTQYF.

The rearrangement joins TRBV9 to TRBJ2-1, with D tentatively TRBD2 (5 bases). Per the germline V gene, CDR1 is SGDLS and CDR2 is YYNGEE. This CDR3 spans 16 amino acids. V lost 3 bases, J lost 4 bases, and 17 bases lay in between. DNA of the CDR3: TGTGCCAGCAGCGACGGGATTCAGAGTTTTTACAATGAGCAGTTCTTC. Amino acid sequence: CASSDGIQSFYNEQFF.